What follows describes a single T cell receptor (beta chain). Its antigen is unknown. Per the germline V gene, CDR1 is SGHTS and CDR2 is YDEGEE. Trimming removed 3 bases from V and 0 bases from J; junction bases left unmatched: 12. CDR3 length: 17 amino acids. This sample was included in a study of cytomegalovirus exposure and HLA in healthy donors. Findings and caveats of the study: A later analysis found that most CMV-associated TCR beta chains appeared HLA-restricted.

13 Jbeta primers and 60 Vbeta primers were used for the PCR. Assay used: immunoSEQ multiplex PCR; TCRdb lists only in-frame clones, some missing. The sample holds some 87,000 clones; under 80% are singletons and the top ten take less than 6.5%. The specimen was PBMCs. This chain connects TRBV5-8 to TRBJ2-7, with 7 nucleotides matching TRBD2. The receptor was isolated from a man aged 18 to 30 in good health and CMV-seropositive. The CDR3 spells CASSWSGGGSPSYEQYF. CDR3 coding DNA: TGTGCCAGCAGCTGGAGCGGCGGCGGGAGCCCCTCCTACGAGCAGTACTTC. Full variable domain (outside the CDR3, taken from reference TRBV5-8 and TRBJ2-7): EAGVTQSPTHLIKTRGQQATLRCSPISGHTSVYWYQQALGLGLQFLLWYDEGEERNRGNFPPRFSGRQFPNYSSELNVNALELEDSALYLCASSWSGGGSPSYEQYFGPGTRLTVT.